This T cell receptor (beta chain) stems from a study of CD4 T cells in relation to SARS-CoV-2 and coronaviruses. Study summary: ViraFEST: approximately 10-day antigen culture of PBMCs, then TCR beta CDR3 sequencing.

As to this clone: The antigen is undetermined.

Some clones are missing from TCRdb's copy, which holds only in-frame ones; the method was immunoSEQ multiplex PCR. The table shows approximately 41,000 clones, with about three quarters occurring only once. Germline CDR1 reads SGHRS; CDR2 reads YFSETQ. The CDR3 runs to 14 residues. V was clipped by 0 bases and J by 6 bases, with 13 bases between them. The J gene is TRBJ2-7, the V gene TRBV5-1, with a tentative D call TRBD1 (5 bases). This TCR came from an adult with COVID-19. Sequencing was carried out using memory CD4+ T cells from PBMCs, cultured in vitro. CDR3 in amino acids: CASSLDYAGPEQYF. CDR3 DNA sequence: TGCGCCAGCAGCTTGGATTACGCAGGGCCCGAGCAGTACTTC. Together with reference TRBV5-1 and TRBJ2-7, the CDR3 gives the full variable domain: KAGVTQTPRYLIKTRGQQVTLSCSPISGHRSVSWYQQTPGQGLQFLFEYFSETQRNKGNFPGRFSGRQFSNSRSEMNVSTLELGDSALYLCASSLDYAGPEQYFGPGTRLTVT.